The clone carrying this T cell receptor (beta chain) was recorded many times. The data are from a study of early T cells in non-severe SARS-CoV-2 infection. TCRdb itself ran the 5' RACE reads through MiXCR, one entry per CDR3 protein. The sample consists of 30,000 to 40,000 distinct CDR3 sequences, 3.5% to 5% of them appearing once. The TCR was taken from an adult who was a healthcare worker with PCR-confirmed SARS-CoV-2 infection or an uninfected control (not recorded which). The sample was whole blood.

The CDR3 DNA is TGTGCCAGCAGTCAGATGGCTAGCACAGATACGCAGTATTTT. It codes for CASSQMASTDTQYF. The chain uses TRBV6-2 or TRBV6-3 and TRBJ2-3, with D unresolved. Per the germline V gene, CDR1 is MNHEY and CDR2 is SVGEGT. Trimming stripped 5 bases from V and 0 bases from J, with 9 bases between. The CDR3 covers 14 residues.